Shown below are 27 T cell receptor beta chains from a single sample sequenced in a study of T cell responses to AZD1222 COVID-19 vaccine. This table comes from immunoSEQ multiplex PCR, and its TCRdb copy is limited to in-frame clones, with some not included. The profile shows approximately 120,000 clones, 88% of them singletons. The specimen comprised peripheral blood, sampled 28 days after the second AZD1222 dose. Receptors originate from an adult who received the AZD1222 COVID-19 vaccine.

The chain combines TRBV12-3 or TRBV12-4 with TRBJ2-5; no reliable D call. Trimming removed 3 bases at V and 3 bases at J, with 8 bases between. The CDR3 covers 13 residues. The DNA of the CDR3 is TGTGCCAGCAGTTTTCGGTCCGAAGAGACCCAGTACTTC. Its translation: CASSFRSEETQYF.

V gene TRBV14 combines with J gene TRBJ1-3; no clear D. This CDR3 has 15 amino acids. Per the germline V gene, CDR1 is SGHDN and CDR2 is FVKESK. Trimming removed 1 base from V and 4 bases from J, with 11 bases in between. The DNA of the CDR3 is TGTGCCAGCAGCCAAGTTGGAAGGTCCGGAAACACCATATATTTT. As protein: CASSQVGRSGNTIYF. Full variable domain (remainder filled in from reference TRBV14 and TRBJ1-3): EAGVTQFPSHSVIEKGQTVTLRCDPISGHDNLYWYRRVMGKEIKFLLHFVKESKQDESGMPNNRFLAERTGGTYSTLKVQPAELEDSGVYFCASSQVGRSGNTIYFGEGSWLTVV.

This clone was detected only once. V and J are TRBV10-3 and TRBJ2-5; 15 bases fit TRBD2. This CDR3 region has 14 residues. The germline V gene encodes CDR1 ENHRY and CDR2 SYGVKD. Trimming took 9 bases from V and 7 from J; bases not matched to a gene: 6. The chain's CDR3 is CAIGLAGGLGTQYF. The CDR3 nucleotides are TGTGCCATTGGACTAGCGGGGGGGCTGGGGACCCAGTACTTC.

The CDR3 is CASSSRHRGSQVMETQYF. The CDR3 nucleotides are TGTGCCAGTAGTTCCAGACACAGGGGGTCTCAGGTAATGGAGACCCAGTACTTC. V and J are TRBV19 and TRBJ2-5, with 8 bases identical to TRBD1. Germline CDR1 and CDR2: LNHDA and SQIVND (reference sequence). This CDR3 is 18 amino acids long. The trim removed 5 bases at V and 5 bases at J, leaving 19 bases unmatched.

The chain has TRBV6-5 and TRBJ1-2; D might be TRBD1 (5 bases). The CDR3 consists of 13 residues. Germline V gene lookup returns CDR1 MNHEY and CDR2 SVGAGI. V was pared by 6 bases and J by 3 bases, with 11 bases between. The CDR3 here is CASRGGSDYGYTF. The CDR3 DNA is TGTGCCAGCAGGGGGGGTTCTGACTATGGCTACACCTTC.

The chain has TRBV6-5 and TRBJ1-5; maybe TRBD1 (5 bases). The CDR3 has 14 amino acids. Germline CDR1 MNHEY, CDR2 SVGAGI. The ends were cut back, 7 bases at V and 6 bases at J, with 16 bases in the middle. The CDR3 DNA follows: TGTGCCAGCACCCCGGGACCGACAGCTCAGCCCCAGCATTTT. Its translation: CASTPGPTAQPQHF.

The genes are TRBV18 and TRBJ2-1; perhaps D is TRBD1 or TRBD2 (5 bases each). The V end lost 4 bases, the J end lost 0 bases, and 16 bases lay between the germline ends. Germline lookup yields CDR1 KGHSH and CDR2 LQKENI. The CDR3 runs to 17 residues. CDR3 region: CASSRIGAGSSYNEQFF. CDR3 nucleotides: TGTGCCAGCTCACGAATCGGGGCCGGTAGCTCCTACAATGAGCAGTTCTTC.

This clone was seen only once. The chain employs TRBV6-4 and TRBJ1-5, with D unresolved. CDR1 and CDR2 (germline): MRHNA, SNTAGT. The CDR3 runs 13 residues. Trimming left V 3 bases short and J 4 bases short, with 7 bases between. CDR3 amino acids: CASSESSNQPQHF. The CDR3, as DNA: TGTGCCAGCAGTGAGTCCTCAAATCAGCCCCAGCATTTT.

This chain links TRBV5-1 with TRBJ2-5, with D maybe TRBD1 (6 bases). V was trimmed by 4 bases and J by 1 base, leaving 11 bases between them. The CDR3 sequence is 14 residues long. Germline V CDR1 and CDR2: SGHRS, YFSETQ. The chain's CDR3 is CASSPQGPQETQYF. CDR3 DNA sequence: TGCGCCAGCAGCCCACAGGGTCCCCAAGAGACCCAGTACTTC.

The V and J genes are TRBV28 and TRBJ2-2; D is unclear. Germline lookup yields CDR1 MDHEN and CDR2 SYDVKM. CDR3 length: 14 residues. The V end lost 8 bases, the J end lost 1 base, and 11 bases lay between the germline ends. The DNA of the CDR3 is TGTGCCAGCCTAGACACGATGAACACCGGGGAGCTGTTTTTT. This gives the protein CASLDTMNTGELFF.

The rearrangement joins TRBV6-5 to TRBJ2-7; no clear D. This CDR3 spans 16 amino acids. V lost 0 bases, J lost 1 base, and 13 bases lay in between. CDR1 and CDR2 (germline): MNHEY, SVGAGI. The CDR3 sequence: CASSYSDPPQSYEQYF. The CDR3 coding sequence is TGTGCCAGCAGTTACTCTGACCCACCTCAATCCTACGAGCAGTACTTC.

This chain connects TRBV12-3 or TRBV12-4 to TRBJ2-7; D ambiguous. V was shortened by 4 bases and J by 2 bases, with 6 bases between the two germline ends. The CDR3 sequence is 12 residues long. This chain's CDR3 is CASSSETYEQYF. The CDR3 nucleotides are TGTGCCAGCAGTTCGGAAACCTACGAGCAGTACTTC.

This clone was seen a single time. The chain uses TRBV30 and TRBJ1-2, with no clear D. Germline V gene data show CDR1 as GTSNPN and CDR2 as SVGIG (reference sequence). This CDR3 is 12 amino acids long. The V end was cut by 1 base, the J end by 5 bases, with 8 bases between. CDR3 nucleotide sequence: TGTGCCTGGAGTGGGGATAGATATGGCTACACCTTC. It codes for CAWSGDRYGYTF.

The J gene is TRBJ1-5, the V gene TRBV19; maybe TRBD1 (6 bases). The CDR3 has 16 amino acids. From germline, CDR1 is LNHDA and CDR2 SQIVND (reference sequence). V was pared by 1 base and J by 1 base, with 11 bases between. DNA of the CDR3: TGTGCCAGTAGTATAGTAAGGGGGGGAAGCAATCAGCCCCAGCATTTT. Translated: CASSIVRGGSNQPQHF.

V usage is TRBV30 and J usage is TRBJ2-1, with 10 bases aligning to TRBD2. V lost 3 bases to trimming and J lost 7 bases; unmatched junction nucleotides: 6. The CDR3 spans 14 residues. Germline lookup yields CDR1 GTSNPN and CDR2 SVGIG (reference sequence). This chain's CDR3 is CAWSPLAGGNEQFF. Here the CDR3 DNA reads TGTGCCTGGAGCCCTTTAGCGGGAGGTAATGAGCAGTTCTTC. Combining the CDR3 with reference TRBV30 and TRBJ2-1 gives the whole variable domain SQTIHQWPATLVQPVGSPLSLECTVEGTSNPNLYWYRQAAGRGLQLLFYSVGIGQISSEVPQNLSASRPQDRQFILSSKKLLLSDSGFYLCAWSPLAGGNEQFFGPGTRLTVL.

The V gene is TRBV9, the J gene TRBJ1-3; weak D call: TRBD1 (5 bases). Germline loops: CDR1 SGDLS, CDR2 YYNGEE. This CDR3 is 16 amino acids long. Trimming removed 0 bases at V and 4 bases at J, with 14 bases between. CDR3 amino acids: CASSVAQGSRGNTIYF. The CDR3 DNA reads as TGTGCCAGCAGCGTAGCTCAGGGATCGAGAGGAAACACCATATATTTT.

CDR3: CASSQDMAHNTDTQYF. For the CDR3, the DNA is TGCGCCAGCAGCCAAGATATGGCGCATAACACAGATACGCAGTATTTT. V usage is TRBV4-1 and J usage is TRBJ2-3; D is unresolved. Trimming removed 0 bases from V and 2 bases from J, with 12 bases in between. Germline CDR1 MGHRA, CDR2 YSYEKL. There are 16 residues in the CDR3.

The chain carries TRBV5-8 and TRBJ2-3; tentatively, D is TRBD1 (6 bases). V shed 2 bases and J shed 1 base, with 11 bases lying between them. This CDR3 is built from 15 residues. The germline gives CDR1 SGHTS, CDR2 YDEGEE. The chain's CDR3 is CASSLWDKGTDTQYF. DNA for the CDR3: TGTGCCAGCAGCTTATGGGACAAAGGCACAGATACGCAGTATTTT.

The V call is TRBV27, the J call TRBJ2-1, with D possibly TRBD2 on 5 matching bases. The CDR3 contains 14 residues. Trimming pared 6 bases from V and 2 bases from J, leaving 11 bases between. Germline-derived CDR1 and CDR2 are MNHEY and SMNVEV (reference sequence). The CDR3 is CASRHGGAYNEQFF. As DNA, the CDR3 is TGTGCCAGCAGACATGGAGGTGCCTACAATGAGCAGTTCTTC.

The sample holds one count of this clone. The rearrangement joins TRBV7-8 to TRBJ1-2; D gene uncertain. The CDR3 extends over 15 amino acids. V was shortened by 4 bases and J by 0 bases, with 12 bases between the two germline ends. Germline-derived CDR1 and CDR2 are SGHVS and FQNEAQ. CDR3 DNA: TGTGCCAGCAGCTCGTCTCGGGGAGCTAACTATGGCTACACCTTC. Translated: CASSSSRGANYGYTF.

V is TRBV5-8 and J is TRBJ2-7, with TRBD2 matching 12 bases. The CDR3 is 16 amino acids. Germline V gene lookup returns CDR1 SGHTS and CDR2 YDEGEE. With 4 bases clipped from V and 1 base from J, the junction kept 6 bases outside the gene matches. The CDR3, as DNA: TGTGCCAGCAGCCTATTCGGACTAGCGGGGTCCTACGAGCAGTACTTC. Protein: CASSLFGLAGSYEQYF.

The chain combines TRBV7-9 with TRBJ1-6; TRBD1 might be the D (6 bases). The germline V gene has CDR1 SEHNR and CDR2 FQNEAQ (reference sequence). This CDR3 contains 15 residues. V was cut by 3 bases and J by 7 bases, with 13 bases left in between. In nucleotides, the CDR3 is TGTGCCAGCAGCTTCGACAGAGGGGGGAATTCACCCCTCCACTTT. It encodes CASSFDRGGNSPLHF.

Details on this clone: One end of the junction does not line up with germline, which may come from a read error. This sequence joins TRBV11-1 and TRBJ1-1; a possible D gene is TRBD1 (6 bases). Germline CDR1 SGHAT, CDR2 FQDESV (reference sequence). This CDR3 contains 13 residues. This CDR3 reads CASSPGADSYPDF. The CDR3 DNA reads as TGTGCCAGCAGCCCCGGGGCGGACAGCTATCCCGACTTT. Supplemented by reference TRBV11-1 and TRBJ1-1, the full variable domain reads EAEVAQSPRYKITEKSQAVAFWCDPISGHATLYWYRQILGQGPELLVQFQDESVVDDSQLPKDRFSAERLKGVDSTLKIQPAELGDSAMYLCASSPGADSYPDFGQGTRLTVV.

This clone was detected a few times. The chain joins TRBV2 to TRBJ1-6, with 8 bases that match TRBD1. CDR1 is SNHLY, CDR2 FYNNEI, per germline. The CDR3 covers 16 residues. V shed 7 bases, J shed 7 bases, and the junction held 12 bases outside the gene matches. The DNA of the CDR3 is TGTGCCAGCACCACCCGACCGGGACAGGAAAATTCACCCCTCCACTTT. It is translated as CASTTRPGQENSPLHF.

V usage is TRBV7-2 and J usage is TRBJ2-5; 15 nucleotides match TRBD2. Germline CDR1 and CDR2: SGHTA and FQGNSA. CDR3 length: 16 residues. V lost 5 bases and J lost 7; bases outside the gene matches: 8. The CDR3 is CASSDGLAGGLLTQYF. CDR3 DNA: TGTGCCAGCAGCGATGGACTAGCGGGGGGGCTCCTGACCCAGTACTTC.

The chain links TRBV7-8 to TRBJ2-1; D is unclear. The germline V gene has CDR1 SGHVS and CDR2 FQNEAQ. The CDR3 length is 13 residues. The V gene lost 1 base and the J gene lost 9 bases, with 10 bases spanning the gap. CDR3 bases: TGTGCCAGCAGCTTAGAGGTGTCGCGTGAGCAGTTCTTC. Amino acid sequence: CASSLEVSREQFF.

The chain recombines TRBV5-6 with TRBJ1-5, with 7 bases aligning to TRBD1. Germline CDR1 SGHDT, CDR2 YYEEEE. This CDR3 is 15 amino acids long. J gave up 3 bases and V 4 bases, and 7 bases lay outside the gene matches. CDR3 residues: CASSSGTVANQPQHF. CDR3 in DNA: TGTGCCAGCAGCAGCGGGACAGTGGCCAATCAGCCCCAGCATTTT.